Following are 14 T cell receptor beta chains from one sample sequenced in a study of CD8+CD57+ T cells in acquired aplastic anemia. Genomic DNA, the template, was used for profiling of the TCR beta VDJ and CDR3. TCRdb reprocessed the reads with MiXCR, giving one entry per CDR3 protein. The data hold 400,000 to 450,000 distinct CDR3 sequences, with 65% to 75% observed a single time. The sequencing sample was made of sorted CD4+, CD8+, or CD8+CD57+ T cells (not recorded which) from PBMCs. The source of these receptors is a human donor in good health, serving as a control.

Concerning this clonotype: Being one base from a much bigger clone, this may be a read error. The chain uses TRBV7-2 and TRBJ1-4; D may be TRBD1 (6 bases). The length of the CDR3 is 16 residues. Germline assignment: CDR1 SGHTA and CDR2 FQGNSA. V lost 5 bases and J 8 bases, leaving 21 bases between the germline ends. CDR3 DNA sequence: TGTGCCAGCAGCCAGACTGGACAGCGTGAGGAAGAAAAACTGTTTTTT. Its protein product is CASSQTGQREEEKLFF.

The count of this clonotype is one. The rearrangement uses TRBV19 and TRBJ2-1; D is undetermined. The CDR3 has 15 residues. The V gene's germline CDR1 is LNHDA and CDR2 SQIVND (reference sequence). Trimming stripped 9 bases from V and 8 bases from J, with 23 bases between. The DNA for the CDR3 is TGTGCCAGCAGCCAAGGAACGGCGGATCAGCATGAGCAGTTCTTC. Encoded protein: CASSQGTADQHEQFF.

This clonotype was observed a handful of times. A read error may explain this, as a much larger clone is one base away. The rearrangement joins TRBV7-9 to TRBJ2-7; 7 nucleotides match TRBD1. There are 13 residues in the CDR3. Looked up from germline, CDR1 is SEHNR and CDR2 is FQNEAQ (reference sequence). V was pared by 9 bases and J by 10 bases, with 15 bases of the junction left unmatched. This CDR3 is CARGMNRGQPQYF. CDR3 DNA: TGTGCCAGGGGGATGAACCGGGGACAGCCCCAGTACTTC.

This clonotype has ten or more counts. The chain recombines TRBV20-1 with TRBJ1-2; TRBD1 is a possible D gene (6 bases). Germline V gene data show CDR1 as DFQATT and CDR2 as SNEGSKA (reference sequence). V was shortened by 0 bases and J by 5 bases, with 13 bases between the two germline ends. CDR3 length equals 14 residues. CDR3 amino acids: CSAREGGGNYGYTF. CDR3 coding DNA: TGCAGTGCTAGAGAAGGGGGGGGTAATTATGGCTACACCTTC.

V and J are TRBV9 and TRBJ1-2; possible D gene TRBD1, 5 bases. V was trimmed by 4 bases and J by 10 bases, leaving 23 bases between them. The CDR3 is 15 residues long. Germline CDR1 reads SGDLS; CDR2 reads YYNGEE. CDR3 sequence: CASSRDHRITEAYTF. The CDR3 DNA sequence: TGTGCCAGCAGCAGGGACCACAGGATCACTGAAGCCTACACCTTC.

This rearrangement joins TRBV9 to TRBJ1-1, with TRBD1 matching over 8 bases. The CDR3 has 15 amino acids. The trim removed 4 bases at V and 2 bases at J, leaving 7 bases unmatched. Germline values: CDR1 SGDLS, CDR2 YYNGEE. CDR3 region: CASSWRTGRNTEAFF. CDR3 nucleotides: TGTGCCAGCAGCTGGAGGACAGGGAGAAACACTGAAGCTTTCTTT.

This chain connects TRBV20-1 to TRBJ1-6; D remains ambiguous. This CDR3 has 14 residues. The germline V and J ends were trimmed by 5 bases and 11 bases, with 19 bases remaining between them. Germline V gene lookup returns CDR1 DFQATT and CDR2 SNEGSKA (reference sequence). The CDR3 DNA sequence: TGCAGTGCTCCCATGGACCGCAACTATGCACCCCTCCACTTT. Translated: CSAPMDRNYAPLHF.

This chain connects TRBV24-1 to TRBJ1-1; D unclear. This CDR3 contains 13 residues. V lost 5 bases, J lost 1 base, and 7 bases lay in between. Per the germline V gene, CDR1 is KGHDR and CDR2 is SFDVKD. The CDR3 region is CATSAGENTEAFF. CDR3 in DNA: TGTGCCACCAGTGCCGGGGAGAACACTGAAGCTTTCTTT.

V usage is TRBV7-9 and J usage is TRBJ2-5; D is unclear. Germline CDR1 is SEHNR and CDR2 is FQNEAQ (reference sequence). The CDR3 covers 14 residues. The V end lost 8 bases, the J end lost 5 bases, and 18 bases lay between the germline ends. The CDR3 nucleotides read TGTGCCAGCTGTTCCCTGGCATTCTTGGAGACCCAGTACTTC. It is translated as CASCSLAFLETQYF.

Comments on this clonotype: One end of the junction fails to match germline, which may point to a read error. This chain joins TRBV7-2 and TRBJ2-7; maybe TRBD1 (6 bases). The CDR3 spans 14 residues. Germline V gene sequence: CDR1 SGHTA, CDR2 FQGNSA. In nucleotides, the CDR3 is TGTGCCAGCAGCTTAGGTGGGGCCCGACAGGCCCAGTCCTTC. This translates into CASSLGGARQAQSF. The whole variable domain, remainder taken from reference TRBV7-2 and TRBJ2-7, is GAGVSQSPSNKVTEKGKDVELRCDPISGHTALYWYRQSLGQGLEFLIYFQGNSAPDKSGLPSDRFSAERTGGSVSTLTIQRTQQEDSAVYLCASSLGGARQAQSFGPGTRLTVT.

Comment on this clonotype: A read error may account for a junction end that differs from germline. The genes are TRBV9 and TRBJ1-3; D is unclear. From germline, CDR1 is SGDLS and CDR2 YYNGEE. The CDR3 is 16 amino acids. CDR3 protein: CASSQDQMNSAITIYF. The CDR3 nucleotides are TGCGCCAGCAGCCAAGATCAGATGAACTCTGCAATCACCATATATTTT.

This clonotype was seen at least ten times. The junction does not match germline at one end; this may be a read error. The V call is TRBV7-2, the J call TRBJ1-2; tentative D call: TRBD1 (5 bases). The length of the CDR3 is 17 residues. Looked up from germline, CDR1 is SGHTA and CDR2 is FQGNSA. Written as DNA, the CDR3 is TGTGCCAGCAGCTTAGTCGGGGGGTCGTTCACTAACTATGGCTGCACCTTC. Protein product: CASSLVGGSFTNYGCTF.

V usage is TRBV10-3 and J usage is TRBJ1-5; D uncertain. V lost 3 bases, J lost 4 bases, and 4 bases lay in between. Looked up from germline, CDR1 is ENHRY and CDR2 is SYGVKD. The CDR3 extends over 12 amino acids. The DNA for the CDR3 is TGTGCCATCAGTGACGCGAATCAGCCCCAGCATTTT. Amino acids: CAISDANQPQHF.

Many counts were recorded for this clonotype. The chain has TRBV6-1 and TRBJ2-7; 9 nucleotides align to TRBD2. Trimming took 3 bases from V and 6 from J; bases not matched to a gene: 9. This CDR3 has 15 amino acids. Germline V gene lookup returns CDR1 MNHNS and CDR2 SASEGT. The CDR3 region has the DNA TGTGCCAGCAGTGACCCCGGGGGACTAGCCGTCGAGCAGTACTTC. It translates to CASSDPGGLAVEQYF.